This section outlines one TCR beta chain sequence together with its context. Its matching antigen is unknown. The data belong to a study of T cells after yellow fever vaccination. General study findings and limits: Weaker, the secondary response peaked sooner, at day 5 versus 15.

The TCR cDNA carried a universal primer site and UMIs from 5'RACE template switching. MiXCR was run by TCRdb on the 5' RACE reads, yielding one entry per CDR3 protein. The sample gives a few hundred thousand distinct CDR3 sequences, about 7% of which show up once; about 0.85% is in the top ten. Trimming removed 2 bases at V and 7 bases at J, with 12 bases between. CDR1 is KGHSH, CDR2 LQKENI, per germline. CDR3 length equals 14 residues. This sequence joins TRBV18 and TRBJ2-1, with D uncertain. The sequence came from a man younger than 45 who received the YFV17D yellow fever vaccine. The sequenced sample was CD4+ T cells sorted from PBMCs, obtained 15 days after the yellow fever booster vaccination. CDR3 nucleotides: TGTGCCAGCTCACCAGGCCTCCCTCTTAATGAGCAGTTCTTC. It specifies CASSPGLPLNEQFF.